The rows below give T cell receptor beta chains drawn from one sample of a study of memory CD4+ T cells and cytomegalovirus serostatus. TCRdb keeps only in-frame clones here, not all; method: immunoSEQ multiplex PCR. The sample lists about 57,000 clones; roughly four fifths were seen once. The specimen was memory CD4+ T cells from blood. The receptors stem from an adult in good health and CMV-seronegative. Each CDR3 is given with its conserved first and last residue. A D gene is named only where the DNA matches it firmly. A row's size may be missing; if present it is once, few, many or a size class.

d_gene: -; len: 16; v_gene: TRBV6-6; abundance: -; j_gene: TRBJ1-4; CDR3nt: TGTGCCAGCAGTTACTCGAAAGGCAGTGGAGGGGAAAAACTGTTTTTT; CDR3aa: CASSYSKGSGGEKLFF
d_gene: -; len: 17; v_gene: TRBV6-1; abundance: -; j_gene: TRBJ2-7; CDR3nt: TGTGCCAGCAGTGGAAGGAGAAGGACGTCCTTTGCCTCCGAGCAGTACTTC; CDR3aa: CASSGRRRTSFASEQYF
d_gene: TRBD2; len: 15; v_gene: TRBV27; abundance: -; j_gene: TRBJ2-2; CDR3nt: TGTGCCAGCAGTTTCAAAGCGGGAGGCGATTGGGAGCTGTTTTTT; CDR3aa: CASSFKAGGDWELFF
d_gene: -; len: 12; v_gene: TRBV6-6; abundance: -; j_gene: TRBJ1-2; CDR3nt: TGTGCCAGCGTCCTGAGCGGGGGAGGCTACACCTTC; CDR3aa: CASVLSGGGYTF
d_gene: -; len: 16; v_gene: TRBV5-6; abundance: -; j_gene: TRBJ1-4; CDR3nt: TGTGCCAGCAGCTGGTCAGGGGCGAGAACTAATGAAAAACTGTTTTTT; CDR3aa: CASSWSGARTNEKLFF
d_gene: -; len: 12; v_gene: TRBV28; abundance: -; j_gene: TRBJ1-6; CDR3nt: TGTGCCAGCAGTTTAAGGACCTCGCCCCTCCACTTT; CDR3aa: CASSLRTSPLHF
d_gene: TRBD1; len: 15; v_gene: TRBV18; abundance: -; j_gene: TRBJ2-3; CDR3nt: TGTGCCAGCTCACCAAGAGGGGGCCGCACAGATACGCAGTATTTT; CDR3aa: CASSPRGGRTDTQYF
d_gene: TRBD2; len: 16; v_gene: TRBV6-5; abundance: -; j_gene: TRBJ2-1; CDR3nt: TGTGCCAGCAGTTACGGCGGCGGGGGGTTCTACAATGAGCAGTTCTTC; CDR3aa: CASSYGGGGFYNEQFF
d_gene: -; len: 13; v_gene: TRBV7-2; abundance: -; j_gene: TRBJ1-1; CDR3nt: TGTGCCAGCAGCTCAGGGGTGGGCACTGAAGCTTTCTTT; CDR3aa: CASSSGVGTEAFF
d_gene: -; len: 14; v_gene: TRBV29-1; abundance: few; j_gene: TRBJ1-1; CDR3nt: TGCAGCGTTGGGGAGGGTGGGTATTCGGGTGAAGCTTTCTTT; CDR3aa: CSVGEGGYSGEAFF
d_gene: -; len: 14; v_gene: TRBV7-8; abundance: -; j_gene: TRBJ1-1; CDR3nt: TGTGCCAGCAGACTAACTACAGGGTTCACTGAAGCTTTCTTT; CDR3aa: CASRLTTGFTEAFF
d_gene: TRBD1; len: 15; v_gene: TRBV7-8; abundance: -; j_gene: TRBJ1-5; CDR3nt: TGTGCCAGCAGCTTCGGGACAGTTTTTGAACAGCCCCAGCATTTT; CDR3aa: CASSFGTVFEQPQHF
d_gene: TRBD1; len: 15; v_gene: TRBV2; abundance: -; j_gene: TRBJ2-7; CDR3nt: TGTGCCAGCAGGGTAACGGGACAGGGGTCCTACGAGCAGTACTTC; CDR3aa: CASRVTGQGSYEQYF
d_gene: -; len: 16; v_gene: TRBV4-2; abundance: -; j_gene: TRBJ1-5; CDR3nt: TGTGCCAGCAGCCAAGAACCAGGGACTAGCAATCAGCCCCAGCATTTT; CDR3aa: CASSQEPGTSNQPQHF
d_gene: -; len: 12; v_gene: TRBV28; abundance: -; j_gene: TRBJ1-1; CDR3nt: TGTGCCAGCAGATCCGGACCTTCCCAAGCTTTCTTT; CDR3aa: CASRSGPSQAFF
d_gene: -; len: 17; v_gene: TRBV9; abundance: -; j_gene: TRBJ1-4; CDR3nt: TGTGCCAGCAGCGCTCATACAGGGTTGGTGACTAATGAAAAACTGTTTTTT; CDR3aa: CASSAHTGLVTNEKLFF
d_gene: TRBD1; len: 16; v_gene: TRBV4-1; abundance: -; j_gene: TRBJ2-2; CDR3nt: TGCGCCAGCAGCCCCCTGGGACAGGGGTCCACCGGGGAGCTGTTTTTT; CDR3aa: CASSPLGQGSTGELFF
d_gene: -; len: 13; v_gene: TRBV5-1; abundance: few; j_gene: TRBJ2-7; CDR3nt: TGCGCCAGCAGCTTGGAGGGGGGGTACGAGCAGTACTTC; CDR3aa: CASSLEGGYEQYF
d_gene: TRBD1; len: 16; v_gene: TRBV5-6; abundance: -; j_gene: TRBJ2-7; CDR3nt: TGTGCCAGCAGCCCTTACTCCGGGACAGGGTCCTACGAGCAGTACTTC; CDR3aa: CASSPYSGTGSYEQYF
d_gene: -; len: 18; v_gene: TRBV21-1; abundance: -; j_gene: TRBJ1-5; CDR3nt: TGTGCCAGCAGCAATCGACAGGGCACGCGGGATAGCAATCAGCCCCAGCATTTT; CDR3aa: CASSNRQGTRDSNQPQHF
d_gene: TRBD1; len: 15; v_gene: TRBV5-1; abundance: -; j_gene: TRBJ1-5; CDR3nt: TGCGCCAGCAGCTTGGGACAGGGGTGGAATCAGCCCCAGCATTTT; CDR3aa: CASSLGQGWNQPQHF
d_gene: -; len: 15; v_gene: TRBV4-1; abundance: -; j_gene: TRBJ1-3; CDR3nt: TGCGCCAGCAGCCCAACAGGGCCCGGGTATAACACCATATATTTT; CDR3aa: CASSPTGPGYNTIYF
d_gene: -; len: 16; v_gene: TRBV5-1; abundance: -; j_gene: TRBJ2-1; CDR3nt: TGCGCCAGCAGCGTAAGGGGACTCAATTCCTACAATGAGCAGTTCTTC; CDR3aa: CASSVRGLNSYNEQFF
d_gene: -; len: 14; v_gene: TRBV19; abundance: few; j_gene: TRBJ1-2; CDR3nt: TGTGCCAGTAGTATGGGTAAGGGGACCATGAGGTACACCTTC; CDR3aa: CASSMGKGTMRYTF
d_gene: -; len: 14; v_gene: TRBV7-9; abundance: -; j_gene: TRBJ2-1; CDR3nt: TGTGCCAGCAGCTTATCTTGGGAGATCGTTGAGCAGTTCTTC; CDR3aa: CASSLSWEIVEQFF
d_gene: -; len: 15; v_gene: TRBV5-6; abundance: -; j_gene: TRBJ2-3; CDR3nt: TGTGCCAGCAGCTTGTCGGCAGCGTGGATAGATACGCAGTATTTT; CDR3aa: CASSLSAAWIDTQYF
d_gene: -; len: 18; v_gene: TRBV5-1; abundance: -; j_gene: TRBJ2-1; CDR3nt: TGCGCCAGCAGCTTGAAGGACCCCTCATTGCCCTTCAACAATGAGCAGTTCTTC; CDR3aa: CASSLKDPSLPFNNEQFF
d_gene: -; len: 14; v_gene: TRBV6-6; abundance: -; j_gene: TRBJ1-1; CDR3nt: TGTGCCAGCAGTTACTTACAGCCGAACACTGAAGCTTTCTTT; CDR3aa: CASSYLQPNTEAFF
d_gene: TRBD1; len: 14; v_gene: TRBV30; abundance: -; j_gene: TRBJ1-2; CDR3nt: TGTGCCTGGACAGGGGGCGCGGGTGGCTATGGCTACACCTTC; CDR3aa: CAWTGGAGGYGYTF
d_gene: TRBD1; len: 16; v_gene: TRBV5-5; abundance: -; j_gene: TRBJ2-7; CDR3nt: TGTGCCAGCAGCCGGACAGGGGGCTGGGGTGGGTACGAGCAGTACTTC; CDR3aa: CASSRTGGWGGYEQYF
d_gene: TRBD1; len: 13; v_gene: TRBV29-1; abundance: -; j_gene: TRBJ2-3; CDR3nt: TGCAGCGTCCCGGGACAGGGCACAGATACGCAGTATTTT; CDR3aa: CSVPGQGTDTQYF
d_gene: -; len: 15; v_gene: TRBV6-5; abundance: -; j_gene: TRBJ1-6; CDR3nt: TGTGCCAGCAAAGCGCCCGCGGGCACCAATTCACCCCTCCACTTT; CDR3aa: CASKAPAGTNSPLHF
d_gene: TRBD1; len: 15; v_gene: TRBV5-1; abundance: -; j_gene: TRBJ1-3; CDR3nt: TGCGCCAGCAGCGAACAGGGGGCTACAGGAAACACCATATATTTT; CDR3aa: CASSEQGATGNTIYF